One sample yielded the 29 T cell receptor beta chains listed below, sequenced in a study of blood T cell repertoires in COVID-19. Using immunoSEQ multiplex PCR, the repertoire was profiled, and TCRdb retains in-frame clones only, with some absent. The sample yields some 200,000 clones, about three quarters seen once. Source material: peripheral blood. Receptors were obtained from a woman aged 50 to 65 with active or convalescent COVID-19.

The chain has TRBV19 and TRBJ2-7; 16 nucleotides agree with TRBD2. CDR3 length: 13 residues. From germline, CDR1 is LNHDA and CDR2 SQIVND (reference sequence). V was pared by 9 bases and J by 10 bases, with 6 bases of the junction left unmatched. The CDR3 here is CASGTSGRAVQYF. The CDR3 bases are TGTGCCAGCGGGACTAGCGGGAGGGCCGTACAGTACTTC.

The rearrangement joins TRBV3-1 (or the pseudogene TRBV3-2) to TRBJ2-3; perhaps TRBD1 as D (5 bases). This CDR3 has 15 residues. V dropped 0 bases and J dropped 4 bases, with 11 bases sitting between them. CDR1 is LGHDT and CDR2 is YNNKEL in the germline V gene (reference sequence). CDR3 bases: TGTGCCAGCAGCCAAGAGGGTAGACAGCCAGATACGCAGTATTTT. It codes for CASSQEGRQPDTQYF.

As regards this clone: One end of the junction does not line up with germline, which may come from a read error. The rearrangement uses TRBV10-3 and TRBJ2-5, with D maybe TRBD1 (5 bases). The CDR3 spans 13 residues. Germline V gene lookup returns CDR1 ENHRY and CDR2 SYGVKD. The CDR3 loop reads CAISKQDKEAQYF. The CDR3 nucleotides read TGTGCCATCAGTAAACAGGATAAAGAGGCCCAGTACTTC.

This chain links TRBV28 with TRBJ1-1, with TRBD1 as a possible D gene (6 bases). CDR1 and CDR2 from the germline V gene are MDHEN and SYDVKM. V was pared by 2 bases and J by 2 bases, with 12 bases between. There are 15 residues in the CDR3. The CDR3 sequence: CASSLNGGRNTEAFF. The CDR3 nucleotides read TGTGCCAGCAGTTTAAACGGGGGGCGAAACACTGAAGCTTTCTTT.

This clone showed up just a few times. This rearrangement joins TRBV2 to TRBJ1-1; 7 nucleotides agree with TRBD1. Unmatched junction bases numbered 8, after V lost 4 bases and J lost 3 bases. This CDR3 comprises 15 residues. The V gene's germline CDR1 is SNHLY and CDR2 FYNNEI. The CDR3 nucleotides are TGTGCCAGCAGTGGATACAGGGGATTCGACACTGAAGCTTTCTTT. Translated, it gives CASSGYRGFDTEAFF.

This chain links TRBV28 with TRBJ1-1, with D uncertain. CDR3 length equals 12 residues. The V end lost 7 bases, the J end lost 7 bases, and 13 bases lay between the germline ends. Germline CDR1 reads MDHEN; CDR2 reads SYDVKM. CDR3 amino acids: CASTEVEGEAFF. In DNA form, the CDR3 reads TGTGCCAGCACCGAGGTCGAAGGTGAAGCTTTCTTT.

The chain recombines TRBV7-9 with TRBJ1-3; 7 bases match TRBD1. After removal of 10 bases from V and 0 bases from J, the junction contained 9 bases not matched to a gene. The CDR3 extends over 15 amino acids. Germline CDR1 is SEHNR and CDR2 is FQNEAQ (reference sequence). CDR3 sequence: CATPRGTASGNTIYF. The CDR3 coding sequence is TGTGCCACGCCCCGGGGGACAGCCTCTGGAAACACCATATATTTT.

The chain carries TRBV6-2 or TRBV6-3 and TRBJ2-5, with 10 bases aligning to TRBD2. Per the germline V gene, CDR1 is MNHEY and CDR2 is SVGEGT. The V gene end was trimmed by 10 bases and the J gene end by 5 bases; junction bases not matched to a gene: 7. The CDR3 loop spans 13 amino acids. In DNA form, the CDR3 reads TGTGCCATCCGCCCTAGCGGGGGCGAGACCCAGTACTTC. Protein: CAIRPSGGETQYF.

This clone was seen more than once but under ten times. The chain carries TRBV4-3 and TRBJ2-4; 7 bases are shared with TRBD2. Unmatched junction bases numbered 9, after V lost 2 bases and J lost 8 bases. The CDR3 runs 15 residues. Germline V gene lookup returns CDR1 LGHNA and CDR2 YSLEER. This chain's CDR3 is CASSQRREQGYIQYF. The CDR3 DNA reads TGCGCCAGCAGCCAAAGGCGGGAGCAGGGATACATTCAGTACTTC.

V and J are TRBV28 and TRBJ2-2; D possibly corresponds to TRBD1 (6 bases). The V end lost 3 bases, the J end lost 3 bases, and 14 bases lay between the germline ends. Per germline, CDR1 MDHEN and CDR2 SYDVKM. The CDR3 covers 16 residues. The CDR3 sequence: CASSFPRQDYTGELFF. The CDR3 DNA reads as TGTGCCAGCAGTTTCCCCCGACAGGACTACACCGGGGAGCTGTTTTTT.

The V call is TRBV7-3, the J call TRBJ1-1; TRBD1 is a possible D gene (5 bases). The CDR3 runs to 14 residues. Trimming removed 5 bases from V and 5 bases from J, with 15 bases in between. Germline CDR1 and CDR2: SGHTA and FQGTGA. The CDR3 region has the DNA TGTGCCAGCAGCCCTGGGGGGGGTGGAACTGAAGCTTTCTTT. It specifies CASSPGGGGTEAFF.

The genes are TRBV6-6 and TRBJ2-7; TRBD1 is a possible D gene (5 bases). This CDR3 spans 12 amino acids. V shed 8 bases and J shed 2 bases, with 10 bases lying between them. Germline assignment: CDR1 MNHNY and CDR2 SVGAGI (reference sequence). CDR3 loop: CASGAVPYEQYF. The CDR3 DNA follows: TGTGCCAGCGGGGCAGTTCCCTACGAGCAGTACTTC.

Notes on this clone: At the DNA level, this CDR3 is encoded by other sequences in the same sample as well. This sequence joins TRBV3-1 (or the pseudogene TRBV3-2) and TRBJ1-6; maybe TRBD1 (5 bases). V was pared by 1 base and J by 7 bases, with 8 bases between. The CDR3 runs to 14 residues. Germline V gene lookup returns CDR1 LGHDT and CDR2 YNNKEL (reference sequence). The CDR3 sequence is CASSQGRGNSPLHF. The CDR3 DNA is TGTGCCAGCAGCCAAGGTCGGGGGAATTCACCCCTCCACTTT.

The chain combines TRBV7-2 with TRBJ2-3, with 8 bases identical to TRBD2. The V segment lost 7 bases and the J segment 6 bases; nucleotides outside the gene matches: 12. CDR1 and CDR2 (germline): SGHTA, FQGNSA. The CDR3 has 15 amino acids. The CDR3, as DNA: TGTGCCAGCACCCTACTAGCGGTCGCGGAGGATACGCAGTATTTT. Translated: CASTLLAVAEDTQYF.

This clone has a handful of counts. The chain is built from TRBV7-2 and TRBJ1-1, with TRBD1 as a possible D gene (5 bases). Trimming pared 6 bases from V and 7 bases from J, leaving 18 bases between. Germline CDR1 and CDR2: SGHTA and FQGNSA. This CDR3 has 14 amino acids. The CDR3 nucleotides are TGTGCCAGCAGTCAAGGAAGAGGGAGGGGTGAAGCTTTCTTT. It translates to CASSQGRGRGEAFF.

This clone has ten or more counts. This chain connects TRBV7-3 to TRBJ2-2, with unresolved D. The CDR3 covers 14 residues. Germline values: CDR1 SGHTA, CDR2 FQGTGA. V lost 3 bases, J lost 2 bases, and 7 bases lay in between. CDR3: CASSFQRNTGELFF. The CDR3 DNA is TGTGCCAGCAGCTTCCAGCGTAACACCGGGGAGCTGTTTTTT.

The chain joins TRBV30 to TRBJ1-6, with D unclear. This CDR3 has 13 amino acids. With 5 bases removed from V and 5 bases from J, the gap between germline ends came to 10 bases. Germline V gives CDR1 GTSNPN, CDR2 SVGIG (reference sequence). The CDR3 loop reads CAWGRLDNSPLHF. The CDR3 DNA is TGTGCCTGGGGACGACTTGATAATTCACCCCTCCACTTT.

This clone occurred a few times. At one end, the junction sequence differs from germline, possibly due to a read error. Here the CDR3 reads CASSLNPGQDNF. As DNA, the CDR3 is TGTGCCAGCAGCCTCAACCCGGGACAGGACAATTTC. This chain connects TRBV7-9 to TRBJ2-7, with TRBD1 matching over 8 bases. Per the germline V gene, CDR1 is SEHNR and CDR2 is FQNEAQ (reference sequence). This CDR3 spans 12 amino acids. The complete variable domain, with remaining parts taken from reference TRBV7-9 and TRBJ2-7, reads DTGVSQNPRHKITKRGQNVTFRCDPISEHNRLYWYRQTLGQGPEFLTYFQNEAQLEKSRLLSDRFSAERPKGSFSTLEIQRTEQGDSAMYLCASSLNPGQDNFGPGTRLTVT.

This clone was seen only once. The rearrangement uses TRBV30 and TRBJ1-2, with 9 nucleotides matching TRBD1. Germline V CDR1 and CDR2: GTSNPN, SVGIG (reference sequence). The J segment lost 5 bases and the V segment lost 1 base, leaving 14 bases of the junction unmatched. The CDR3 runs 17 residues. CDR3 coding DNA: TGTGCCTGGAGTGCCTTTCACCGGGACAGGGACTTATATGGCTACACCTTC. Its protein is CAWSAFHRDRDLYGYTF.

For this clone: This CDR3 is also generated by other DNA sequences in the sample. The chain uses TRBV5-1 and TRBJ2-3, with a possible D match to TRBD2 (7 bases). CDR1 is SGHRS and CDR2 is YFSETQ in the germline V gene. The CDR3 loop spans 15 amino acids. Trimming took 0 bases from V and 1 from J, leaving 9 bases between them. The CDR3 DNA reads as TGCGCCAGCAGCTTGGACGGGGGGCGCACAGATACGCAGTATTTT. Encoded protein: CASSLDGGRTDTQYF.

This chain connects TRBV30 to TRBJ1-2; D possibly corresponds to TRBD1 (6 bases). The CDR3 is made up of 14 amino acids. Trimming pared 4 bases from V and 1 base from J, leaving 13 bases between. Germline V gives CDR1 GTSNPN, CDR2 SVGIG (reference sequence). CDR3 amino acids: CAWKIQGFNYGYTF. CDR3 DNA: TGTGCCTGGAAAATACAGGGATTTAACTATGGCTACACCTTC.

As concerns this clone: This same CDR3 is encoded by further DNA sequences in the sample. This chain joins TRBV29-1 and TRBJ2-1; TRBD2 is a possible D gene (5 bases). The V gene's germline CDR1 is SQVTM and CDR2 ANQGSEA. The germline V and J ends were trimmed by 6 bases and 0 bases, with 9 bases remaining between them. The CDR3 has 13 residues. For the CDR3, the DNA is TGCAGCGTGGAGCGGAGCTCCTACAATGAGCAGTTCTTC. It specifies CSVERSSYNEQFF.

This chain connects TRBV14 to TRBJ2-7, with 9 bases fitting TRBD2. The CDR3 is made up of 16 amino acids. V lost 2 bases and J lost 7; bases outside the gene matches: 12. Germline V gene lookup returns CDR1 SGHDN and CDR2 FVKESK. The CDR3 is CASSQHSAGGPWEQYF. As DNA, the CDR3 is TGTGCCAGCAGCCAACATTCCGCGGGAGGGCCGTGGGAGCAGTACTTC.

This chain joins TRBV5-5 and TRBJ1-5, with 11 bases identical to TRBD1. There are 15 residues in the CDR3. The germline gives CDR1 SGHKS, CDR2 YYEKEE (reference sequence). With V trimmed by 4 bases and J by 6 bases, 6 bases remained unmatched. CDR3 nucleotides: TGTGCCAGCAGCAGGACAGGGGGCGCGGGTCAGCCCCAGCATTTT. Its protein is CASSRTGGAGQPQHF.

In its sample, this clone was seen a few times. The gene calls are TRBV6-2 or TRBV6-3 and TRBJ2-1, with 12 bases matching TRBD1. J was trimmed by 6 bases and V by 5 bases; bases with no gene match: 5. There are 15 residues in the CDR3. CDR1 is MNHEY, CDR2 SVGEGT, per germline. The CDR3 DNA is TGTGCCAGCAGTCGCCGGGACAGGGGGCCCAATGAGCAGTTCTTC. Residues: CASSRRDRGPNEQFF.

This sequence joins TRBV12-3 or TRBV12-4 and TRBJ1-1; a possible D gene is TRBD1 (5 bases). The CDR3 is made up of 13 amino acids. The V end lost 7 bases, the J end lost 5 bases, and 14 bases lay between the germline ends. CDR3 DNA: TGTGCCAGCACCCAGTGGGGGGGGACTGAAGCTTTCTTT. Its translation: CASTQWGGTEAFF.

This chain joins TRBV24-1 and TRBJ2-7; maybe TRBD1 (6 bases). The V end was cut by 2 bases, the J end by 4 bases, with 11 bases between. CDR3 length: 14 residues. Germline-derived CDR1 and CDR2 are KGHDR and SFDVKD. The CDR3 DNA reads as TGTGCCACCAGTGATTCTGGACAGCTTTACGAGCAGTACTTC. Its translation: CATSDSGQLYEQYF.

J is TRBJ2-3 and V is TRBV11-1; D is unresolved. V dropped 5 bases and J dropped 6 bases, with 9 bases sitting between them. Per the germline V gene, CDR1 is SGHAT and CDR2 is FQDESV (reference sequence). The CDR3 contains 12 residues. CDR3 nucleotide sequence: TGTGCCAGCAGCCGAGTCCCGGATACGCAGTATTTT. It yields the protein CASSRVPDTQYF.

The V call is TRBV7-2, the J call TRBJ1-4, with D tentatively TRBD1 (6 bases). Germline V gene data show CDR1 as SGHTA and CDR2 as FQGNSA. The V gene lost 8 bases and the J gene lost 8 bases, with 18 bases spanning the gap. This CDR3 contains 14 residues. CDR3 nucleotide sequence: TGTGCCAGCTCCCGGGGGGCGCCGGGAGAAAAACTGTTTTTT. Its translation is CASSRGAPGEKLFF.